Detailed here is one T cell receptor (beta chain). The sample comes from a study of blood T cells in healthy people across ages. A second PCR, run for about 7 to 11 cycles, used a sample-barcoded 5' primer plus a J-beta primer mix. TCRdb re-analysed the 5' RACE reads in MiXCR, keeping a single row per CDR3 protein. Counted here are about 1.6 million distinct CDR3 sequences, about 31% occurring once; the ten biggest clones make up approximately 10%. Per-sample PBMC isolation yielded at least 6.5 million cells. The TCR originated in a woman aged 25 to 45 in good health. The specimen was blood.

CDR3 sequence reads: CATSRGGQGTGELFF. The CDR3 nucleotides read TGTGCCACCAGCCGGGGGGGGCAGGGCACCGGGGAGCTGTTTTTT. The rearrangement links TRBV15 to TRBJ2-2, with TRBD2 matching over 8 bases. Germline-derived CDR1 and CDR2 are LNHNV and YYDKDF (reference sequence). The CDR3 sequence is 15 residues long. V shed 5 bases and J 4 bases; nucleotides not matched to a gene: 6.